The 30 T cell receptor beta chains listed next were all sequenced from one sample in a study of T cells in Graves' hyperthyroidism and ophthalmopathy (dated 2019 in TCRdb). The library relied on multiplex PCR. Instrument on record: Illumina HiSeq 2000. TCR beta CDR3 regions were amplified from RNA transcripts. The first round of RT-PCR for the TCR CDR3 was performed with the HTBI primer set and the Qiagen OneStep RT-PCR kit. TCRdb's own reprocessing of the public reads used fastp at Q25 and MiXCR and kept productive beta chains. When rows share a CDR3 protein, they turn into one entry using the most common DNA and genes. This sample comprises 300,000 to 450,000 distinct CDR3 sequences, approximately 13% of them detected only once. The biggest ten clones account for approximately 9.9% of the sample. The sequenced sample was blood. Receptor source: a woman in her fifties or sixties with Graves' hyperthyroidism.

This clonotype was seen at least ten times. CDR3: CASSLAAVGIAGGNEQFF. The CDR3 DNA reads as TGCGCCAGCAGCTTGGCCGCGGTGGGAATAGCGGGAGGGAATGAGCAGTTCTTC. The chain recombines TRBV5-1 with TRBJ2-1; 11 nucleotides line up with TRBD2. The germline V gene has CDR1 SGHRS and CDR2 YFSETQ. The V gene end was trimmed by 0 bases and the J gene end by 7 bases; junction bases not matched to a gene: 12. This CDR3 is 18 amino acids long.

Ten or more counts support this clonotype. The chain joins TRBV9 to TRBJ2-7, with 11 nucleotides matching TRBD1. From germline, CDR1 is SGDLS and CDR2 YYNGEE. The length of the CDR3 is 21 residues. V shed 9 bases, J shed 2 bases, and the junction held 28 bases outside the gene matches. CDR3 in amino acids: CANNRDRGAQGPSGDAYEQYF. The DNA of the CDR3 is TGTGCCAACAACCGGGACAGGGGGGCGCAGGGACCTAGCGGGGATGCCTACGAGCAGTACTTC.

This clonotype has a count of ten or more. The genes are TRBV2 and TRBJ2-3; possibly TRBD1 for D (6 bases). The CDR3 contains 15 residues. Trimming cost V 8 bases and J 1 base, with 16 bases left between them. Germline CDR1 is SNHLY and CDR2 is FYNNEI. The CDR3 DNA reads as TGTGCCAGCGGAGAGGGGGATTGGGGCACAGATACGCAGTATTTT. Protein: CASGEGDWGTDTQYF.

CDR3 in DNA: TGTGCCAGTAGTCGGGGACTCACGGGACAGGGGGCCACCGGGGAGCTGTTTTTT. Its translation is CASSRGLTGQGATGELFF. The chain combines TRBV19 with TRBJ2-2; TRBD1 agrees at 12 bases. V shed 5 bases and J 4 bases; nucleotides not matched to a gene: 11. Germline V gene data show CDR1 as LNHDA and CDR2 as SQIVND (reference sequence). There are 18 residues in the CDR3.

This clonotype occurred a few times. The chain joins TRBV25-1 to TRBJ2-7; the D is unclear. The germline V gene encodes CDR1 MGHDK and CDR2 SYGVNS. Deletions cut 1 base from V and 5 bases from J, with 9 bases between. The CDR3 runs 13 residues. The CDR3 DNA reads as TGTGCCAGCAGTGAATCTGGAAGCCACGAGCAGTACTTC. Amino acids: CASSESGSHEQYF.

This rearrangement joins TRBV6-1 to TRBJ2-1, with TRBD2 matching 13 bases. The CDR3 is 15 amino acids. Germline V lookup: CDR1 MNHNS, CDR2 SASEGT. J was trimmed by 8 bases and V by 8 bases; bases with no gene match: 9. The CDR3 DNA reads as TGTGCCAGCCGTTGGACTAGCGGGAGAAACTATGAGCAGTTCTTC. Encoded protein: CASRWTSGRNYEQFF.

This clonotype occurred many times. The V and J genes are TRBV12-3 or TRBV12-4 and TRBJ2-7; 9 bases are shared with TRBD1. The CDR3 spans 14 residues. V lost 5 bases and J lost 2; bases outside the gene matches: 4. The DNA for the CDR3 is TGTGCCAGCAGTGTCCGGGACAGGGCCTACGAGCAGTACTTC. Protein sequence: CASSVRDRAYEQYF.

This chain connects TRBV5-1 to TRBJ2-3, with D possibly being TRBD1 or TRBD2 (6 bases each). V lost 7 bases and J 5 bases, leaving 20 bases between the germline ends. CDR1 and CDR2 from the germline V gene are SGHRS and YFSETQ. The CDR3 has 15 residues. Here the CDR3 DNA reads TGCGCCAGCCTCGCATGGGGGGCCCACGGAGATACGCAGTATTTT. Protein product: CASLAWGAHGDTQYF.

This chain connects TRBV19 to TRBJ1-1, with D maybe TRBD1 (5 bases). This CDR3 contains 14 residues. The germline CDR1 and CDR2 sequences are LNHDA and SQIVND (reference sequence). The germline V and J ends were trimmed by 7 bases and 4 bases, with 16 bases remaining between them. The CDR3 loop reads CASIRGSFSTEAFF. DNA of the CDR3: TGTGCCAGTATTCGGGGGAGTTTTAGCACTGAAGCTTTCTTT. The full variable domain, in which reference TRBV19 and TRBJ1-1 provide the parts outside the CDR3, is DGGITQSPKYLFRKEGQNVTLSCEQNLNHDAMYWYRQDPGQGLRLIYYSQIVNDFQKGDIAEGYSVSREKKESFPLTVTSAQKNPTAFYLCASIRGSFSTEAFFGQGTRLTVV.

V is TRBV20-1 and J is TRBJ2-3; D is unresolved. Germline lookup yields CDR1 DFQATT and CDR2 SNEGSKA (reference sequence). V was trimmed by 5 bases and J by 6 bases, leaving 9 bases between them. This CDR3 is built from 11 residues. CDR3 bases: TGCAGTGCTCTCCAGCAGGATACGCAGTATTTT. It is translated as CSALQQDTQYF.

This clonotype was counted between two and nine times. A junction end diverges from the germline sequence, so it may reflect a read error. CDR3 DNA sequence: TGTGCCAGCAGCCCGACAGGGTGGGCGGAAGACACTGAAACTTTCTTT. It encodes CASSPTGWAEDTETFF. The J gene is TRBJ1-1, the V gene TRBV7-2; 7 nucleotides line up with TRBD1. The CDR3 is 16 amino acids. In germline, CDR1 is SGHTA, CDR2 FQGNSA.

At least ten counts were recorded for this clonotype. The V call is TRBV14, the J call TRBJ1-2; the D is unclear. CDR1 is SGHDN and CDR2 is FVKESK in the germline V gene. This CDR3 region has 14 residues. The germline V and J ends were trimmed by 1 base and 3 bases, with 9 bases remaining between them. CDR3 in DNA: TGTGCCAGCAGCCAAGTTGTTGGGCACTATGGCTACACCTTC. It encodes CASSQVVGHYGYTF.

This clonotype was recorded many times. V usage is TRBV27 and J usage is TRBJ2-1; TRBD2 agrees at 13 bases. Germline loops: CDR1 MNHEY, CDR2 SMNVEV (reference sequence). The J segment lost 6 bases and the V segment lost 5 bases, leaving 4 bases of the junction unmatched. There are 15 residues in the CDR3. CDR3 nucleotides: TGTGCCAGCAGTCAACTAGCGGGAGGGGTCAATGAGCAGTTCTTC. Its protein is CASSQLAGGVNEQFF.

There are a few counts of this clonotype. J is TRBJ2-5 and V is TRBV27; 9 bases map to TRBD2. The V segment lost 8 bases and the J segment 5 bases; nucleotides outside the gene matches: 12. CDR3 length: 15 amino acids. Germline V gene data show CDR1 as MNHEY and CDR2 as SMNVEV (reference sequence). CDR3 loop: CASGGGAGGAETQYF. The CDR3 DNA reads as TGTGCCAGCGGGGGTGGAGCGGGAGGCGCGGAGACCCAGTACTTC.

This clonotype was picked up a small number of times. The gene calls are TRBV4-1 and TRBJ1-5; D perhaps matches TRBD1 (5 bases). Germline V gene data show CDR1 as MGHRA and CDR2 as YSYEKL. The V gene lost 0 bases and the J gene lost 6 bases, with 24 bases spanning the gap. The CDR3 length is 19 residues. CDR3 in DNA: TGCGCCAGCAGCCAAGATACGGCCAAGATGTGGGGGATCAGTCAGCCCCAGCATTTT. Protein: CASSQDTAKMWGISQPQHF.

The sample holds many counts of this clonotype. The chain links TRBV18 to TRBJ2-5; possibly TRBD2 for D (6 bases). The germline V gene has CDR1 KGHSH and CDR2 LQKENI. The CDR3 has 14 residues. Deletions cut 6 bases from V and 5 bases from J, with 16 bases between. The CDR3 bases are TGTGCCAGCTCCCAGGGCGGGACTGGGGAGACCCAGTACTTC. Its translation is CASSQGGTGETQYF.

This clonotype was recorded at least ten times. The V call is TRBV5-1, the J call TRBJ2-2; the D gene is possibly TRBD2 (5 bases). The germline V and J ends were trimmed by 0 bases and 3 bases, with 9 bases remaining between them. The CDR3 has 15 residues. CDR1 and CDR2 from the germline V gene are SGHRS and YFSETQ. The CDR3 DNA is TGCGCCAGCAGCTTGGGACTATCCGACACCGGGGAGCTGTTTTTT. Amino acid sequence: CASSLGLSDTGELFF.

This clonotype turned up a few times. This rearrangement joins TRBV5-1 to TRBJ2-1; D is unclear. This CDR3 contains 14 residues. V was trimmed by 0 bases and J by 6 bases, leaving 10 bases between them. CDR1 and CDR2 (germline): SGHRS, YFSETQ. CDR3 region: CASSLEVSVNEQFF. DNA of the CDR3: TGCGCCAGCAGCTTGGAGGTATCGGTCAATGAGCAGTTCTTC.

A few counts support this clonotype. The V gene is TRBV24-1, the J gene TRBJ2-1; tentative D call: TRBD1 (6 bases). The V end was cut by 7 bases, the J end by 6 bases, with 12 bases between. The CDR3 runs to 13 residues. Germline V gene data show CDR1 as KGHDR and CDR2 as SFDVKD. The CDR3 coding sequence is TGTGCCACCAGGTCAGGGGCGGGCAATGAGCAGTTCTTC. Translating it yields CATRSGAGNEQFF.

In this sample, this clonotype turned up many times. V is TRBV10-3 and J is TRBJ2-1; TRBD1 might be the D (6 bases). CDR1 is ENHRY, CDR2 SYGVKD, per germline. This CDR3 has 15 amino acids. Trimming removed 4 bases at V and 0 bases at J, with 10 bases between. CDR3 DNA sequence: TGTGCCATCAGTGGGACAGTGAGCTCCTACAATGAGCAGTTCTTC. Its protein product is CAISGTVSSYNEQFF.

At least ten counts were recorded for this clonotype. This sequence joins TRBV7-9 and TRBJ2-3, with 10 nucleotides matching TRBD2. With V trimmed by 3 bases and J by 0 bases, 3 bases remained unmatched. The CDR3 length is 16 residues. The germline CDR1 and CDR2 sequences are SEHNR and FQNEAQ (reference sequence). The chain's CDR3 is CASSLLAGASTDTQYF. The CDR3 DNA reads TGTGCCAGCAGCTTGCTAGCGGGAGCGAGCACAGATACGCAGTATTTT.

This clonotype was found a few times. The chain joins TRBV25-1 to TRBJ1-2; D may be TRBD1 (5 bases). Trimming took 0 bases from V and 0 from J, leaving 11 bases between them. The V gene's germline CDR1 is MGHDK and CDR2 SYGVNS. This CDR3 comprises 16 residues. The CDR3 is CASSEYGTEANYGYTF. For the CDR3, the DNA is TGTGCCAGCAGTGAATATGGGACCGAAGCTAACTATGGCTACACCTTC.

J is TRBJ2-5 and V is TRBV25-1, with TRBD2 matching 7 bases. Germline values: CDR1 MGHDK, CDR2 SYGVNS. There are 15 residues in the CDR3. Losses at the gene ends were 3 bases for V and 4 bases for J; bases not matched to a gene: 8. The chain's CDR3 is CASSDHLADSETQYF. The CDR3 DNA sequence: TGTGCCAGCAGTGACCATCTAGCGGACTCAGAGACCCAGTACTTC.

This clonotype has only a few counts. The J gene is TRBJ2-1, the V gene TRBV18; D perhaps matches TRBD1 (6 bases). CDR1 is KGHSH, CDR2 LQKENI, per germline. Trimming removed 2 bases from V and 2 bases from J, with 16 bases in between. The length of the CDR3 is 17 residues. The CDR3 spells CASSPAAGVPAYNEQFF. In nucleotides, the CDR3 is TGTGCCAGCTCACCAGCGGCAGGGGTTCCGGCCTACAATGAGCAGTTCTTC.

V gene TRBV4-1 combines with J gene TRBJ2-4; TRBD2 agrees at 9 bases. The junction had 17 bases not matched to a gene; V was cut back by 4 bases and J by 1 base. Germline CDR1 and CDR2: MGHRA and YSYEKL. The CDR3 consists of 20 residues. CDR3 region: CASSRPPGTSRLSAKNIQYF. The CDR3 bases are TGCGCCAGCAGCCGCCCTCCCGGGACTAGCAGACTATCCGCCAAAAACATTCAGTACTTC.

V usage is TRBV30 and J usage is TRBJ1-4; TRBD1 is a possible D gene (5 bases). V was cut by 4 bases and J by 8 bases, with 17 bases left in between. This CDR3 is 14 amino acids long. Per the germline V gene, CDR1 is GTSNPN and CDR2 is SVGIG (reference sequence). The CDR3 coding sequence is TGTGCCTGGACCCGAGGGGCGAGTGGGGAAAAACTGTTTTTT. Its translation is CAWTRGASGEKLFF.

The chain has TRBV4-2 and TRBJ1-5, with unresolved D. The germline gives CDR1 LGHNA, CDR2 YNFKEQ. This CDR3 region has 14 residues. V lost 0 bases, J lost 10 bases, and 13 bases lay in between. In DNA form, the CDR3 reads TGTGCCAGCAGCCAAGATCGTCTGGGTCGTCCCCAGCATTTT. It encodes CASSQDRLGRPQHF.

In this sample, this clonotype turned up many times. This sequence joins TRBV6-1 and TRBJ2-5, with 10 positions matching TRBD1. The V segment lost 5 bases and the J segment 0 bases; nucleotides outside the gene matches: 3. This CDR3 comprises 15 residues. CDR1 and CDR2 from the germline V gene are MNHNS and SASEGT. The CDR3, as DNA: TGTGCCAGCAGTTGGACAGGGGGGTACCAAGAGACCCAGTACTTC. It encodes CASSWTGGYQETQYF.

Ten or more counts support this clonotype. The DNA for the CDR3 is TGCAGTGTACTAGCGGTCACAGATACGCAGTATTTT. Its protein product is CSVLAVTDTQYF. The chain carries TRBV20-1 and TRBJ2-3; 8 bases fit TRBD2. The CDR3 has 12 residues. Trimming took 7 bases from V and 2 from J; bases not matched to a gene: 2. The V gene's germline CDR1 is DFQATT and CDR2 SNEGSKA (reference sequence).

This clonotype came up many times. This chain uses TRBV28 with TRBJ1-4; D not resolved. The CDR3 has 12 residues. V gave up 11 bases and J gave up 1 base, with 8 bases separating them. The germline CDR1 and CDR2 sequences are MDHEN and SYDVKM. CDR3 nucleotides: TGTGCCGGCAAAGGAACTAATGAAAAACTGTTTTTT. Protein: CAGKGTNEKLFF.